One and the same sample provided the 22 T cell receptor beta chains below, sequenced in a study of T cells after yellow fever vaccination. MiXCR, run by TCRdb on the 5' RACE reads, gives a single entry per CDR3 protein. This table holds about 340,000 distinct CDR3 sequences, 3.5% to 4.5% found once. The sample consisted of PBMCs, taken 5 days after the yellow fever booster vaccination. All receptors derive from a man aged 18 to 29 who received the YFV17D yellow fever vaccine.

This clonotype was seen more than once but under ten times. The V call is TRBV7-9, the J call TRBJ2-5; no clear D gene. The CDR3 totals 15 residues. V was trimmed by 5 bases and J by 4 bases, leaving 17 bases between them. Germline V lookup: CDR1 SEHNR, CDR2 FQNEAQ (reference sequence). The CDR3 loop reads CASSRGSVLPETQYF. The CDR3 DNA sequence: TGTGCCAGCAGCCGTGGGTCAGTCCTCCCAGAGACCCAGTACTTC.

This clonotype was observed a handful of times. The chain combines TRBV5-1 with TRBJ1-2; D might be TRBD1 (6 bases). The CDR3 is 13 amino acids. V dropped 0 bases and J dropped 8 bases, with 11 bases sitting between them. Germline loops: CDR1 SGHRS, CDR2 YFSETQ. Here the CDR3 reads CASSLGRGGGYTF. DNA for the CDR3: TGCGCCAGCAGCTTGGGTCGAGGGGGAGGCTACACCTTC.

This clonotype showed up just a few times. This rearrangement joins TRBV7-8 to TRBJ1-6; D is unresolved. Trimming stripped 6 bases from V and 9 bases from J, with 15 bases between. CDR3 length: 14 residues. CDR1 and CDR2 from the germline V gene are SGHVS and FQNEAQ. The CDR3 here is CASRPRRVGSPLHF. The CDR3 DNA is TGTGCCAGCAGACCTAGGCGGGTTGGTTCACCCCTCCACTTT.

The V and J genes are TRBV7-2 and TRBJ2-4; unclear D gene. Deletions cut 0 bases from V and 3 bases from J, with 9 bases between. This CDR3 has 15 residues. Germline CDR1 and CDR2: SGHTA and FQGNSA. The CDR3 here is CASSLASQIKNIQYF. Written as DNA, the CDR3 is TGTGCCAGCAGCTTAGCGAGTCAGATCAAAAACATTCAGTACTTC.

This clonotype was seen only a few times. V is TRBV11-2 and J is TRBJ2-2; tentative D call: TRBD1 (7 bases). The CDR3 covers 15 residues. CDR1 is SGHAT, CDR2 FQNNGV, per germline. Trimming stripped 5 bases from V and 8 bases from J, with 18 bases between. This CDR3 is CASSLGRGDAGELFF. CDR3 nucleotides: TGTGCCAGCAGCCTGGGCAGGGGGGATGCGGGGGAGCTGTTTTTT.

The V gene is TRBV4-1, the J gene TRBJ2-2; 7 bases line up with TRBD1. Losses at the gene ends were 4 bases for V and 2 bases for J; bases not matched to a gene: 13. CDR1 is MGHRA and CDR2 is YSYEKL in the germline V gene. This CDR3 contains 18 residues. Here the CDR3 reads CASSPKGLGGLNTGELFF. In DNA, the CDR3 is TGCGCCAGCAGCCCTAAGGGTCTAGGGGGCCTAAACACCGGGGAGCTGTTTTTT.

This clonotype came up many times. V is TRBV3-1 and J is TRBJ1-2, with D hard to call. Germline V gene sequence: CDR1 LGHDT, CDR2 YNNKEL (reference sequence). CDR3 size: 15 residues. V dropped 0 bases and J dropped 4 bases, with 12 bases sitting between them. This CDR3 reads CASSQDVAFSYGYTF. CDR3 in DNA: TGTGCCAGCAGCCAAGATGTGGCTTTTTCCTATGGCTACACCTTC.

This clonotype was seen many times. The chain joins TRBV5-1 to TRBJ1-1; D is possibly TRBD1 (5 bases). CDR3 size: 15 residues. Germline assignment: CDR1 SGHRS and CDR2 YFSETQ. V was pared by 3 bases and J by 6 bases, with 18 bases between. CDR3 loop: CASSWGEWGVAEAFF. For the CDR3, the DNA is TGCGCCAGCAGCTGGGGGGAGTGGGGTGTCGCTGAAGCTTTCTTT.

As DNA, the CDR3 is TGTGCCAGCAGCCGTTCCGGACTAGCGGGGGGGGATGAGCAGTTCTTC. It codes for CASSRSGLAGGDEQFF. V usage is TRBV12-3 or TRBV12-4 and J usage is TRBJ2-1; 15 positions match TRBD2. Trimming cost V 6 bases and J 8 bases; bases outside gene matches: 8. The CDR3 is 16 residues long.

At least ten counts were recorded for this clonotype. The V call is TRBV24-1, the J call TRBJ1-5, with TRBD1 identical over 7 bases. V lost 4 bases to trimming and J lost 0 bases; unmatched junction nucleotides: 11. Germline V gene sequence: CDR1 KGHDR, CDR2 SFDVKD. This CDR3 comprises 18 residues. For the CDR3, the DNA is TGTGCCACCAGTGAAGGGGGGACAGTCCGTTTTAGCAATCAGCCCCAGCATTTT. It specifies CATSEGGTVRFSNQPQHF.

This rearrangement joins TRBV5-1 to TRBJ1-5; 12 bases fit TRBD1. V was pared by 1 base and J by 7 bases, with 15 bases of the junction left unmatched. CDR3 length equals 19 residues. Per germline, CDR1 SGHRS and CDR2 YFSETQ. The CDR3 reads CASSLTRGPGQGARQPQHF. The CDR3 DNA follows: TGCGCCAGCAGCTTGACCAGGGGTCCGGGACAGGGGGCGCGACAGCCCCAGCATTTT.

This clonotype was detected a few times. Germline and junction disagree at one end, which may indicate a read error. This sequence joins TRBV20-1 and TRBJ1-1, with D possibly TRBD1 on 6 matching bases. This CDR3 comprises 10 residues. From germline, CDR1 is DFQATT and CDR2 SNEGSKA (reference sequence). The CDR3 protein is CSASATGTSF. The CDR3 DNA sequence: TGCAGTGCTAGCGCTACCGGGACAAGCTTT.

The V gene is TRBV20-1, the J gene TRBJ1-1, with TRBD1 matching 7 bases. Germline values: CDR1 DFQATT, CDR2 SNEGSKA (reference sequence). V shed 3 bases, J shed 5 bases, and the junction held 6 bases outside the gene matches. This CDR3 has 13 residues. CDR3 nucleotide sequence: TGCAGTGCTAGGGGACAGCTTTGGACTGAAGCTTTCTTT. This sequence encodes CSARGQLWTEAFF.

This clonotype showed up just a few times. The rearrangement joins TRBV5-6 to TRBJ2-7; TRBD1 might be the D (6 bases). Per germline, CDR1 SGHDT and CDR2 YYEEEE. V was pared by 5 bases and J by 1 base, with 10 bases between. This CDR3 spans 13 amino acids. As DNA, the CDR3 is TGTGCCAGCAGAAGACAGGATTCCTACGAGCAGTACTTC. Translating it yields CASRRQDSYEQYF.

This clonotype was observed a few times. The rearrangement joins TRBV4-1 to TRBJ2-7; D is unclear. The V gene lost 2 bases and the J gene lost 1 base, with 9 bases spanning the gap. The CDR3 length is 14 residues. Germline V gives CDR1 MGHRA, CDR2 YSYEKL. This CDR3 is CASSQPLRSYEQYF. In DNA form, the CDR3 reads TGCGCCAGCAGCCAACCCCTTCGATCCTACGAGCAGTACTTC.

The rearrangement links TRBV5-1 to TRBJ1-4; no firm D call. Looked up from germline, CDR1 is SGHRS and CDR2 is YFSETQ. The CDR3 is 16 amino acids. The V end lost 5 bases, the J end lost 0 bases, and 14 bases lay between the germline ends. The CDR3 region has the DNA TGCGCCAGCAGGGGAGACTCCACGCCAACTAATGAAAAACTGTTTTTT. The encoded protein is CASRGDSTPTNEKLFF.

This clonotype was found many times. The chain links TRBV6-6 to TRBJ2-2, with D possibly TRBD2 on 5 matching bases. Trimming pared 6 bases from V and 4 bases from J, leaving 12 bases between. The CDR3 has 14 amino acids. The germline CDR1 and CDR2 sequences are MNHNY and SVGAGI (reference sequence). The CDR3, as DNA: TGTGCCAGCAGACCTCTAGGGAGCACCGGGGAGCTGTTTTTT. It translates to CASRPLGSTGELFF.

The chain employs TRBV29-1 and TRBJ1-2; weak D call: TRBD1 (6 bases). The CDR3 covers 13 residues. Germline lookup yields CDR1 SQVTM and CDR2 ANQGSEA. V shed 0 bases and J shed 4 bases, with 9 bases lying between them. The CDR3 is CSVEEGTSYGYTF. The CDR3 region has the DNA TGCAGCGTTGAAGAGGGGACAAGCTATGGCTACACCTTC.

V gene TRBV5-6 combines with J gene TRBJ1-1; TRBD1 aligns across 8 bases. V was pared by 5 bases and J by 1 base, with 10 bases of the junction left unmatched. Germline-derived CDR1 and CDR2 are SGHDT and YYEEEE. The length of the CDR3 is 16 residues. CDR3 nucleotides: TGTGCCAGCAGTGAGGACAGGGTCCCCTCGAACACTGAAGCTTTCTTT. It is translated as CASSEDRVPSNTEAFF.

This clonotype was seen a handful of times. The V gene is TRBV4-1, the J gene TRBJ2-7, with a tentative D call TRBD1 (5 bases). The CDR3 loop spans 14 amino acids. Trimming removed 4 bases from V and 3 bases from J, with 13 bases in between. CDR1 and CDR2 (germline): MGHRA, YSYEKL. This chain's CDR3 is CASSRAGIIYEQYF. DNA for the CDR3: TGCGCCAGCAGCCGGGCAGGGATTATCTACGAGCAGTACTTC.

This clonotype was observed at least ten times. This rearrangement joins TRBV5-1 to TRBJ2-7; 10 nucleotides agree with TRBD1. There are 14 residues in the CDR3. Germline loops: CDR1 SGHRS, CDR2 YFSETQ. The J segment lost 7 bases and the V segment lost 5 bases, leaving 9 bases of the junction unmatched. CDR3 nucleotide sequence: TGCGCCAGCAGTTGGAGACAGGGGGCTGCGGAGCAGTACTTC. This gives the protein CASSWRQGAAEQYF.

This clonotype was picked up many times. The chain has TRBV7-3 and TRBJ2-3; 11 positions match TRBD2. This CDR3 comprises 15 residues. Germline values: CDR1 SGHTA, CDR2 FQGTGA. J gave up 0 bases and V 4 bases, and 0 bases lay outside the gene matches. As DNA, the CDR3 is TGTGCCAGCAGCTGGACTAGCGGGAGCACAGATACGCAGTATTTT. This translates into CASSWTSGSTDTQYF.